One sample yielded the 26 T cell receptor beta chains listed below, sequenced in a study of cytomegalovirus exposure and HLA in healthy donors. Both 60 Vbeta primers and 13 Jbeta primers went into the PCR. Profiling relied on immunoSEQ multiplex PCR, and the TCRdb table lists in-frame clones only, not all of them. This repertoire includes around 140,000 clones. Sequencing was done on a sample of PBMCs. The receptors here all came from a man between 18 and 35 years old in good health and CMV-seronegative.

The V and J genes are TRBV11-2 and TRBJ2-6; 7 bases align to TRBD2. The trim removed 0 bases at V and 0 bases at J, leaving 11 bases unmatched. The CDR3 consists of 20 residues. Germline lookup yields CDR1 SGHAT and CDR2 FQNNGV. CDR3 protein: CASSLEPGLIAGSGANVLTF. The CDR3 nucleotides read TGTGCCAGCAGCTTAGAGCCCGGCCTTATAGCGGGCTCTGGGGCCAACGTCCTGACTTTC.

The chain combines TRBV14 with TRBJ2-1, with TRBD2 identical over 7 bases. The CDR3 totals 19 residues. Germline V gene data show CDR1 as SGHDN and CDR2 as FVKESK. V lost 4 bases and J lost 0; bases outside the gene matches: 15. The CDR3 region is CASSPLVTMRESSYNEQFF. CDR3 DNA sequence: TGTGCCAGCAGCCCTCTTGTAACGATGCGGGAGAGCTCCTACAATGAGCAGTTCTTC.

The chain couples TRBV6-5 to TRBJ2-5; 8 positions match TRBD2. Germline V gene sequence: CDR1 MNHEY, CDR2 SVGAGI. This CDR3 has 12 amino acids. J lost 4 bases, V lost 8 bases, and 3 bases had no gene match. The DNA of the CDR3 is TGTGCCAGCCGAGGACTAGCAGAGACCCAGTACTTC. It yields the protein CASRGLAETQYF.

DNA for the CDR3: TGTGCCAGCAGCGTAGCTGGGGACAGGGGAGAGACCCAGTACTTC. This codes for CASSVAGDRGETQYF. The J gene is TRBJ2-5, the V gene TRBV9; TRBD1 agrees at 10 bases. This CDR3 has 15 residues. Germline V gives CDR1 SGDLS, CDR2 YYNGEE. V was clipped by 0 bases and J by 4 bases; unmatched bases: 3.

The chain couples TRBV2 to TRBJ2-5; 9 positions agree with TRBD1. CDR1 is SNHLY and CDR2 is FYNNEI in the germline V gene. This CDR3 spans 15 amino acids. After removal of 7 bases from V and 5 bases from J, the junction contained 11 bases not matched to a gene. CDR3 region: CASNPGQGGFETQYF. The CDR3 DNA sequence: TGTGCCAGCAACCCGGGACAGGGTGGGTTCGAGACCCAGTACTTC.

V and J are TRBV7-9 and TRBJ2-7; 7 positions match TRBD2. This CDR3 comprises 16 residues. In germline, CDR1 is SEHNR, CDR2 FQNEAQ (reference sequence). J lost 3 bases, V lost 1 base, and 9 bases had no gene match. The CDR3 DNA reads TGTGCCAGCAGCTTAGGAATGGGTCGGGAGGACTACGAGCAGTACTTC. This gives the protein CASSLGMGREDYEQYF.

In DNA form, the CDR3 reads TGTGCCAGCAGCTTAGCGGGAGATGGCGAGCAGTACTTC. Encoded protein: CASSLAGDGEQYF. The chain carries TRBV28 and TRBJ2-7; 9 bases line up with TRBD2. CDR1 is MDHEN, CDR2 SYDVKM, per germline. Trimming cost V 6 bases and J 6 bases; bases outside gene matches: 6. The CDR3 runs 13 residues.

V and J are TRBV29-1 and TRBJ2-7; TRBD2 might be the D (5 bases). The ends were cut back, 3 bases at V and 0 bases at J, with 6 bases in the middle. Looked up from germline, CDR1 is SQVTM and CDR2 is ANQGSEA. The CDR3 length is 12 residues. The CDR3 coding sequence is TGCAGCGTTGACACTAGCTCCTACGAGCAGTACTTC. Residues: CSVDTSSYEQYF.

This sequence joins TRBV4-3 and TRBJ1-6; D gene unclear. V was trimmed by 3 bases and J by 7 bases, leaving 7 bases between them. The CDR3 covers 13 residues. The germline gives CDR1 LGHNA, CDR2 YSLEER. The CDR3 loop is CASSQSENSPLHF. The CDR3 DNA reads as TGCGCCAGCAGCCAGTCGGAGAATTCACCCCTCCACTTT.

The chain joins TRBV28 to TRBJ2-3; 8 nucleotides agree with TRBD1. Germline V lookup: CDR1 MDHEN, CDR2 SYDVKM. After removal of 4 bases from V and 3 bases from J, the junction contained 3 bases not matched to a gene. This CDR3 is built from 14 residues. As DNA, the CDR3 is TGTGCCAGCAGTTGGACAGGGAGGACAGATACGCAGTATTTT. Its translation is CASSWTGRTDTQYF. Supplemented by reference TRBV28 and TRBJ2-3, the full variable domain reads DVKVTQSSRYLVKRTGEKVFLECVQDMDHENMFWYRQDPGLGLRLIYFSYDVKMKEKGDIPEGYSVSREKKERFSLILESASTNQTSMYLCASSWTGRTDTQYFGPGTRLTVL.

V usage is TRBV7-2 and J usage is TRBJ2-5; 12 bases are a match to TRBD2. The junction had 8 bases not matched to a gene; V was cut back by 6 bases and J by 3 bases. Germline-derived CDR1 and CDR2 are SGHTA and FQGNSA. This CDR3 has 16 amino acids. CDR3: CASSRGLAGRKETQYF. Here the CDR3 DNA reads TGTGCCAGCAGTAGAGGACTAGCGGGGAGAAAAGAGACCCAGTACTTC. Full variable domain (outside the CDR3, taken from reference TRBV7-2 and TRBJ2-5): GAGVSQSPSNKVTEKGKDVELRCDPISGHTALYWYRQSLGQGLEFLIYFQGNSAPDKSGLPSDRFSAERTGGSVSTLTIQRTQQEDSAVYLCASSRGLAGRKETQYFGPGTRLLVL.

This chain connects TRBV9 to TRBJ1-2; maybe TRBD1 (5 bases). The CDR3 consists of 16 residues. The germline V and J ends were trimmed by 0 bases and 1 base, with 13 bases remaining between them. Germline V gene lookup returns CDR1 SGDLS and CDR2 YYNGEE. Written as DNA, the CDR3 is TGTGCCAGCAGCGTAGGGGGGGTGGCCGGTAACTATGGCTACACCTTC. Protein product: CASSVGGVAGNYGYTF.

The chain combines TRBV7-9 with TRBJ2-7; the match to TRBD1 covers 7 bases. CDR3 length equals 13 residues. The V gene's germline CDR1 is SEHNR and CDR2 FQNEAQ (reference sequence). With 5 bases clipped from V and 3 bases from J, the junction kept 4 bases outside the gene matches. CDR3 amino acids: CASSIGTVYEQYF. CDR3 sequence (DNA): TGTGCCAGCAGCATTGGGACAGTCTACGAGCAGTACTTC.

The CDR3 protein is CASSSTGGGTYNEQFF. The DNA for the CDR3 is TGTGCCAGCAGTTCTACAGGGGGCGGGACATACAATGAGCAGTTCTTC. V is TRBV6-5 and J is TRBJ2-1, with 9 bases fitting TRBD1. The CDR3 is made up of 16 amino acids. In germline, CDR1 is MNHEY, CDR2 SVGAGI. V was clipped by 4 bases and J by 4 bases; unmatched bases: 8.

The chain couples TRBV7-6 to TRBJ1-1, with 7 positions matching TRBD1. V shed 0 bases, J shed 2 bases, and the junction held 6 bases outside the gene matches. The CDR3 consists of 16 residues. Germline assignment: CDR1 SGHVS and CDR2 FNYEAQ. The CDR3 reads CASSLARAGGNTEAFF. Written as DNA, the CDR3 is TGTGCCAGCAGCTTAGCGCGGGCAGGGGGAAACACTGAAGCTTTCTTT.

This chain uses TRBV4-2 with TRBJ2-1; D unclear. Germline CDR1 is LGHNA and CDR2 is YNFKEQ. Trimming removed 0 bases from V and 1 base from J, with 7 bases in between. The CDR3 is 15 residues long. The CDR3 region is CASSQDRVSYNEQFF. The DNA for the CDR3 is TGTGCCAGCAGCCAAGACCGGGTTTCCTACAATGAGCAGTTCTTC.

This sequence joins TRBV11-2 and TRBJ2-5; 15 bases are a match to TRBD2. Trimming took 5 bases from V and 4 from J; bases not matched to a gene: 14. The CDR3 loop spans 19 amino acids. Per the germline V gene, CDR1 is SGHAT and CDR2 is FQNNGV. The CDR3 nucleotides are TGTGCCAGCAGCCGAACAACGGGACTAGCGGGGGGAGGCAGAGAGACCCAGTACTTC. Translation: CASSRTTGLAGGGRETQYF.

The genes are TRBV5-6 and TRBJ2-3; TRBD2 matches at 14 bases. The CDR3 spans 16 residues. J was trimmed by 4 bases and V by 3 bases; bases with no gene match: 4. In germline, CDR1 is SGHDT, CDR2 YYEEEE. The CDR3 DNA is TGTGCCAGCAGCTCCCCGGGACTAGCGGGAGCAGATACGCAGTATTTT. This codes for CASSSPGLAGADTQYF.

The V gene is TRBV29-1, the J gene TRBJ1-3; D gene unclear. Trimming pared 4 bases from V and 0 bases from J, leaving 13 bases between. This CDR3 region has 15 residues. From germline, CDR1 is SQVTM and CDR2 ANQGSEA. Written as DNA, the CDR3 is TGCAGCGTTGTTCACCCCATGAGCTCTGGAAACACCATATATTTT. Its translation is CSVVHPMSSGNTIYF. Full variable domain (outside the CDR3, taken from reference TRBV29-1 and TRBJ1-3): SAVISQKPSRDICQRGTSLTIQCQVDSQVTMMFWYRQQPGQSLTLIATANQGSEATYESGFVIDKFPISRPNLTFSTLTVSNMSPEDSSIYLCSVVHPMSSGNTIYFGEGSWLTVV.

Of note for this clone: Other nucleotide sequences in the sample specify the same CDR3. This chain uses TRBV19 with TRBJ1-2; D uncertain. Germline lookup yields CDR1 LNHDA and CDR2 SQIVND (reference sequence). This CDR3 is built from 12 residues. Between the trimmed V and J ends, which lost 3 bases and 5 bases, there was a span of 7 bases. CDR3 DNA sequence: TGTGCCAGTAGTATTACGGGTTATGGCTACACCTTC. This codes for CASSITGYGYTF.

The chain carries TRBV6-1 and TRBJ2-6; D gene ambiguous. CDR3 length equals 14 residues. V lost 6 bases to trimming and J lost 4 bases, with 10 bases between them. Per germline, CDR1 MNHNS and CDR2 SASEGT. CDR3 protein: CASRAQRGANVLTF. The CDR3 coding sequence is TGTGCCAGCAGAGCCCAGAGGGGGGCCAACGTCCTGACTTTC.

This CDR3 reads CASSDEENRTDTQYF. The CDR3 nucleotides read TGTGCCAGCAGTGACGAGGAAAATCGCACAGATACGCAGTATTTT. The chain has TRBV6-4 and TRBJ2-3; D is uncertain. The CDR3 has 15 amino acids. Per the germline V gene, CDR1 is MRHNA and CDR2 is SNTAGT. Trimming shortened V by 2 bases and J by 1 base, and 10 bases separated the two germline ends.

The V gene is TRBV28, the J gene TRBJ1-5; D is uncertain. CDR3 size: 15 residues. CDR1 is MDHEN and CDR2 is SYDVKM in the germline V gene. The V end was cut by 6 bases, the J end by 3 bases, with 15 bases between. The CDR3 DNA reads TGTGCCAGCAGCCTACCCTCCCAGGTCAATCAGCCCCAGCATTTT. This sequence encodes CASSLPSQVNQPQHF.

This chain connects TRBV4-2 to TRBJ2-1; 15 bases map to TRBD2. This CDR3 has 18 residues. J was trimmed by 4 bases and V by 7 bases; bases with no gene match: 11. From germline, CDR1 is LGHNA and CDR2 YNFKEQ. CDR3: CASTLGTSGRSNYNEQFF. The DNA of the CDR3 is TGTGCCAGCACCCTGGGGACTAGCGGGAGGTCGAATTACAATGAGCAGTTCTTC.

V gene TRBV2 combines with J gene TRBJ2-6; possibly TRBD1 for D (5 bases). Trimming cost V 6 bases and J 0 bases, with 9 bases left between them. Germline-derived CDR1 and CDR2 are SNHLY and FYNNEI. This CDR3 comprises 15 residues. The CDR3 DNA is TGTGCCAGCAGCAGGGAACCCTCTGGGGCCAACGTCCTGACTTTC. This translates into CASSREPSGANVLTF.

Here the CDR3 reads CASGPDREPYGYTF. Here the CDR3 DNA reads TGTGCTAGTGGCCCGGACAGGGAGCCCTATGGCTACACCTTC. V is TRBV12-5 and J is TRBJ1-2; 8 nucleotides align to TRBD1. The V gene end was trimmed by 6 bases and the J gene end by 4 bases; junction bases not matched to a gene: 7. The CDR3 consists of 14 residues. Germline V gene lookup returns CDR1 LGHNT and CDR2 FRNRAP.